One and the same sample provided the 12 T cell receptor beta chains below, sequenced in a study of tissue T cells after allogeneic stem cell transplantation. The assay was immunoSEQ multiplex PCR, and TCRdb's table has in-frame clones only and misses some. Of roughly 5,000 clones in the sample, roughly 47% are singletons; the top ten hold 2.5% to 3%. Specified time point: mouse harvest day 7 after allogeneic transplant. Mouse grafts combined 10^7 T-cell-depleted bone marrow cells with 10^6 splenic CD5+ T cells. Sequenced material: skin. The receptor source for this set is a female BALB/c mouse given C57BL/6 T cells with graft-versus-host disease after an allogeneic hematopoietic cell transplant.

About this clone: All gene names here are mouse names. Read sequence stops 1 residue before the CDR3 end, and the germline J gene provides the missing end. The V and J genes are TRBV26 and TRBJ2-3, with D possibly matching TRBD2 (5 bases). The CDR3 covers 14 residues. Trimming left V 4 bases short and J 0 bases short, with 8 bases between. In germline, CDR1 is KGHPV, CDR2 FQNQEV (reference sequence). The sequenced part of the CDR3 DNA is TGTGCCAGCAGTCCGACTGCTAGTGCAGAAACGCTGTAT. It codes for CASSPTASAETLY. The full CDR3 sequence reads CASSPTASAETLYF.

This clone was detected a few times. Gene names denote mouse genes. CDR3 in amino acids: CASSMGLGENTLYF. The CDR3 DNA, read in part, is TGTGCCAGCAGTATGGGGCTAGGCGAAAACACCTTGTAC. The chain recombines TRBV26 with TRBJ2-4; D possibly uses TRBD1 or TRBD2 (5 bases each). With the read ending 1 residue before the CDR3 end, the germline J gene is used to fill in that end. The CDR3 loop spans 14 amino acids. CDR1 KGHPV and CDR2 FQNQEV come from the germline V gene (reference sequence). The V end lost 5 bases, the J end lost 4 bases, and 13 bases lay between the germline ends. Supplemented by reference TRBV26 and TRBJ2-4, the full variable domain reads NSKVIQTPRYLVKGQGQKAKMRCIPEKGHPVVFWYQQNKNNEFKFLINFQNQEVLQQIDMTEKRFSAECPSNSPCSLEIQSSEAGDSALYLCASSMGLGENTLYFGAGTRLSVL.

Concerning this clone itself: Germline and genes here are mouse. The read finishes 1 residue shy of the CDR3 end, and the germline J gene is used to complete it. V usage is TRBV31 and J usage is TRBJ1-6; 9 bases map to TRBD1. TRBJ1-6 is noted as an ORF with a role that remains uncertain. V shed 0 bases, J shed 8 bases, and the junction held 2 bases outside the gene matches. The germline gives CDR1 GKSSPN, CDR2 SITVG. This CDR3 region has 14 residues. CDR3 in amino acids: CAWSLGDRDSPLYF. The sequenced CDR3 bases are TGTGCCTGGAGTCTAGGGGACAGGGATTCGCCCCTCTAC.

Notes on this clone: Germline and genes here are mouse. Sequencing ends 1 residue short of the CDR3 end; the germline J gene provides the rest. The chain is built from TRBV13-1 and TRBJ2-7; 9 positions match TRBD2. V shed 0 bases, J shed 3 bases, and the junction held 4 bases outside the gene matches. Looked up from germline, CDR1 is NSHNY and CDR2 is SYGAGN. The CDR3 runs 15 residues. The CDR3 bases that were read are TGTGCCAGCAGTGATGCAGGACTGGGGTTCTATGAACAGTAC. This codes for CASSDAGLGFYEQY. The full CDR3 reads CASSDAGLGFYEQYF.

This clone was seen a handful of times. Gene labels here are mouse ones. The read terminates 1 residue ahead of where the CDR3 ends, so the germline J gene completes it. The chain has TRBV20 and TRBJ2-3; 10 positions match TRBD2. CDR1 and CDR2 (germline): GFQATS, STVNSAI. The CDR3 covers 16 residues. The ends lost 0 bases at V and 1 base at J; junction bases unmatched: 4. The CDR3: CGARDWGGAGAETLYF. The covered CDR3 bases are TGTGGTGCTAGGGACTGGGGGGGCGCCGGTGCAGAAACGCTGTAT.

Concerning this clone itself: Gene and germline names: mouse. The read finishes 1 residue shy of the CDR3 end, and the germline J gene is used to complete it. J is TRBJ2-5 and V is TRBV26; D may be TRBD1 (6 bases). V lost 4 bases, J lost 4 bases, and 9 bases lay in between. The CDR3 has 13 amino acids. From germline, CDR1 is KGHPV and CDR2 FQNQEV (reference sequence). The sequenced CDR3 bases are TGTGCCAGCAGTCGGTACAGGGAAGACACCCAGTAC. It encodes CASSRYREDTQY. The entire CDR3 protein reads CASSRYREDTQYF.

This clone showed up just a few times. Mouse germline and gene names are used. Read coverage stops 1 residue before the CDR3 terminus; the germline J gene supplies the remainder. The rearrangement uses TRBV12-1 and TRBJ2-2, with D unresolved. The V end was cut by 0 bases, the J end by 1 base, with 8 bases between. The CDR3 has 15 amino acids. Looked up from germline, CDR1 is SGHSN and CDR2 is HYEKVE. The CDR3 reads CASSLVPGNTGQLYF. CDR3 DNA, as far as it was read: TGTGCCAGCTCTCTCGTACCGGGAAACACCGGGCAGCTCTAC.

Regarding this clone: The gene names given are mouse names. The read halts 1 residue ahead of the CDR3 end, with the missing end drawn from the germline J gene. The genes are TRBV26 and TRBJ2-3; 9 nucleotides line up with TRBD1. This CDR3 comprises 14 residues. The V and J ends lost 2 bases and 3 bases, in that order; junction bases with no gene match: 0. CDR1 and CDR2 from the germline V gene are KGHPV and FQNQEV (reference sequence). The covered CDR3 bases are TGTGCCAGCAGTCTGGGGACAGGGGCAGAAACGCTGTAT. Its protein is CASSLGTGAETLY. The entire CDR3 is CASSLGTGAETLYF.

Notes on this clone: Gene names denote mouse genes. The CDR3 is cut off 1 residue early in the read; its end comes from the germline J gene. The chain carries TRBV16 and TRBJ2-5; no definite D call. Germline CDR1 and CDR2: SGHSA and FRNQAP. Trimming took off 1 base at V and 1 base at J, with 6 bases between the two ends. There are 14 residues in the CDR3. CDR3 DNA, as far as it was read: TGTGCAAGCAGCTTAGGCCAGTACCAAGACACCCAGTAC. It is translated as CASSLGQYQDTQY. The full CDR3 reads CASSLGQYQDTQYF.

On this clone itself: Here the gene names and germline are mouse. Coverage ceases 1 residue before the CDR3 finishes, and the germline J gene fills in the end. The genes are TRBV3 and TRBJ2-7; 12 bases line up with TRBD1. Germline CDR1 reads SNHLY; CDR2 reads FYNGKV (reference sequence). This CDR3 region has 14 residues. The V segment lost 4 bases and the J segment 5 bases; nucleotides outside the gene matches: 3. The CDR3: CASSSGTGGDEQYF. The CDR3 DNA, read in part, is TGTGCCAGCAGCTCCGGGACAGGGGGCGATGAACAGTAC.

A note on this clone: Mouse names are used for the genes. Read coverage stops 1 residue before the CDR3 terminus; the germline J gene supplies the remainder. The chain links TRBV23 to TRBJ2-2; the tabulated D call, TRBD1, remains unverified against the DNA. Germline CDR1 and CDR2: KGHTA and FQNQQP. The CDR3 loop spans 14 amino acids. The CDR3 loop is CSSRMGQNTGQLYF. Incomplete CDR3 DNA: TGCTCCAGCAGGATGGGACAGAACACCGGGCAGCTCTAC. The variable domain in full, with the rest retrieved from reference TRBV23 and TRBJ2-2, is DAAVTQKPRYLIKMKGQEAEMKCIPEKGHTAVFWYQQKQSKELKFLIYFQNQQPLDQIDMVKERFSAVCPSSSLCSLGIRTCEAEDSALYLCSSRMGQNTGQLYFGEGSKLTVL.

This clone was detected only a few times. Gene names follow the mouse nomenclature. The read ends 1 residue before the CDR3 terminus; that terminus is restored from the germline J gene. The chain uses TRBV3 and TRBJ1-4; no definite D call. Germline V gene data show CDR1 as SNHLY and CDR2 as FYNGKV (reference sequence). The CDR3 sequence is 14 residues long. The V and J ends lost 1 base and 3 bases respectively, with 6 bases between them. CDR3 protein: CASSLDNTNERLFF. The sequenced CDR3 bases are TGTGCCAGCAGCTTAGACAATACCAACGAAAGATTATTT.